The clone carrying this T cell receptor beta chain was observed at least ten times. Its antigen is not identified. This sample is drawn from a study of Graves' ophthalmopathy and Graves' hyperthyroidism. Study-wide results and caveats: Blood contained most expanded thyroid clonotypes exceeding 0.001 frequency. Ophthalmopathy progression was predicted by the model at about 70% sensitivity and approximately 72% specificity.

The study enrolled ophthalmopathy donors with moderate-to-severe activity, CAS ≥3, NOSPECS ≥4 and duration under 3 months. As the template, RNA transcripts were used to amplify TCR beta CDR3 regions. A first-round RT-PCR used HTBI primers, followed by a second-round multiplex PCR. TCRdb re-called the multiplex PCR reads with MiXCR, one entry per CDR3 protein. The sample has a few hundred thousand distinct CDR3 sequences; roughly 17% are singletons. The CDR3 runs 16 residues. Germline V lookup: CDR1 MNHEY, CDR2 SVGEGT. The V end lost 7 bases, the J end lost 4 bases, and 22 bases lay between the germline ends.

The receptor was derived from an adult man with Graves' ophthalmopathy. The specimen was peripheral blood. The rearrangement joins TRBV6-2 or TRBV6-3 to TRBJ1-2, with D uncertain. This CDR3 is CASTIGGNLGSYGYTF. The CDR3 DNA follows: TGTGCCAGCACCATAGGAGGGAATCTTGGTTCCTATGGCTACACCTTC.